The 29 T cell receptor beta chains in this list originate from one sample, sequenced in a study of early T cells in non-severe SARS-CoV-2 infection. TCRdb redid the calling of the 5' RACE reads with MiXCR, one entry per CDR3 protein. The repertoire has 53,000 or so distinct CDR3 sequences, roughly 12% of them found once; the top ten carry about 2.5%. Sequencing was performed on whole blood, taken at baseline. Source of these receptors: an adult who was a healthcare worker with PCR-confirmed SARS-CoV-2 infection or an uninfected control (not recorded which).

The sample holds many counts of this clonotype. The rearrangement uses TRBV28 and TRBJ2-6; unclear D gene. Germline-derived CDR1 and CDR2 are MDHEN and SYDVKM. V dropped 9 bases and J dropped 0 bases, with 12 bases sitting between them. This CDR3 has 15 residues. CDR3 loop: CASTPFRSGANVLTF. CDR3 DNA: TGTGCCAGTACTCCTTTCCGCTCTGGGGCCAACGTCCTGACTTTC. The full variable domain, with the rest looked up from reference TRBV28 and TRBJ2-6, is DVKVTQSSRYLVKRTGEKVFLECVQDMDHENMFWYRQDPGLGLRLIYFSYDVKMKEKGDIPEGYSVSREKKERFSLILESASTNQTSMYLCASTPFRSGANVLTFGAGSRLTVL.

This sequence joins TRBV6-4 and TRBJ2-1; 14 nucleotides match TRBD2. Germline V gene lookup returns CDR1 MRHNA and CDR2 SNTAGT. V dropped 8 bases and J dropped 6; count of bases not matched to a gene: 0. The CDR3 runs to 13 residues. CDR3 DNA sequence: TGTGCCAGCGGACTAGCGGGAGGCAATGAGCAGTTCTTC. Encoded protein: CASGLAGGNEQFF.

The chain is built from TRBV7-9 and TRBJ2-1; TRBD2 matches at 8 bases. Trimming at V came to 7 bases and at J to 7 bases, leaving 9 bases not matched to a gene. The CDR3 loop spans 14 amino acids. Germline CDR1 SEHNR, CDR2 FQNEAQ (reference sequence). The CDR3 reads CASTPAGLGNEQFF. The CDR3 DNA follows: TGTGCCAGCACCCCTGCGGGACTAGGTAATGAGCAGTTCTTC.

This sequence joins TRBV20-1 and TRBJ2-7; no firm D call. V was cut by 3 bases and J by 3 bases, with 15 bases left in between. Looked up from germline, CDR1 is DFQATT and CDR2 is SNEGSKA (reference sequence). The CDR3 covers 14 residues. The CDR3 protein is CSAREKGPDYEQYF. DNA of the CDR3: TGCAGTGCTAGGGAAAAAGGACCCGACTACGAGCAGTACTTC.

J is TRBJ2-7 and V is TRBV7-2; TRBD1 matches at 8 bases. Germline lookup yields CDR1 SGHTA and CDR2 FQGNSA. With V trimmed by 5 bases and J by 6 bases, 3 bases remained unmatched. CDR3 length: 12 amino acids. This chain's CDR3 is CASSKTGVEQYF. The CDR3 DNA reads TGTGCCAGCAGCAAGACAGGGGTCGAGCAGTACTTC.

The table lists this clonotype with a few counts. The chain recombines TRBV28 with TRBJ1-2; 8 bases map to TRBD1. CDR3 length equals 15 residues. Looked up from germline, CDR1 is MDHEN and CDR2 is SYDVKM. J lost 6 bases, V lost 1 base, and 7 bases had no gene match. The CDR3 DNA is TGTGCCAGCAGTTTATTTCGGACAGGGAGGGATGGCTACACCTTC. Encoded protein: CASSLFRTGRDGYTF.

J is TRBJ2-7 and V is TRBV11-2; 12 bases match TRBD1. Losses at the gene ends were 5 bases for V and 7 bases for J; bases not matched to a gene: 9. There are 15 residues in the CDR3. Germline assignment: CDR1 SGHAT and CDR2 FQNNGV. CDR3 amino acids: CASSPGQGAFREQYF. The CDR3 DNA reads as TGTGCCAGCAGCCCGGGACAGGGGGCCTTCAGGGAGCAGTACTTC.

CDR3 DNA sequence: TGTGCCAGCAGGGGCACAGGGGTGCGAACCGGGGAGCTGTTTTTT. The encoded protein is CASRGTGVRTGELFF. This sequence joins TRBV7-2 and TRBJ2-2; TRBD1 aligns across 7 bases. V lost 6 bases, J lost 5 bases, and 9 bases stayed unmatched. Germline values: CDR1 SGHTA, CDR2 FQGNSA. The CDR3 spans 15 residues.

The sample holds a few counts of this clonotype. CDR3 residues: CASGFMRDGETSSYEQYF. Written as DNA, the CDR3 is TGTGCTAGTGGTTTTATGCGGGACGGGGAGACTTCCTCCTACGAGCAGTACTTC. The chain has TRBV12-5 and TRBJ2-7; TRBD2 might be the D (6 bases). Germline V gene data show CDR1 as LGHNT and CDR2 as FRNRAP. V lost 3 bases and J lost 0, with 21 bases in between. The CDR3 has 18 amino acids.

This clonotype occurred many times. CDR3 loop: CASSHTQAGGGSPLHF. CDR3 DNA sequence: TGTGCCAGCAGCCATACCCAGGCGGGTGGAGGCTCACCCCTCCACTTT. The gene calls are TRBV7-6 and TRBJ1-6; D is uncertain. The CDR3 runs 16 residues. Germline loops: CDR1 SGHVS, CDR2 FNYEAQ. Trimming took 5 bases from V and 10 from J, leaving 21 bases between them. The whole variable domain, filled in from reference TRBV7-6 and TRBJ1-6, reads GAGVSQSPRYKVTKRGQDVALRCDPISGHVSLYWYRQALGQGPEFLTYFNYEAQQDKSGLPNDRFSAERPEGSISTLTIQRTEQRDSAMYRCASSHTQAGGGSPLHFGNGTRLTVT.

V usage is TRBV10-3 and J usage is TRBJ2-3; 7 bases fit TRBD1. CDR3 size: 16 residues. The ends lost 2 bases at V and 6 bases at J; junction bases unmatched: 11. The germline CDR1 and CDR2 sequences are ENHRY and SYGVKD. The CDR3 here is CAISEKGAPSGDTQYF. For the CDR3, the DNA is TGTGCCATCAGTGAGAAGGGGGCCCCGTCAGGGGATACGCAGTATTTT.

The chain couples TRBV11-2 to TRBJ1-1; D perhaps matches TRBD1 (6 bases). This CDR3 comprises 14 residues. The germline V and J ends were trimmed by 5 bases and 0 bases, with 10 bases remaining between them. The germline V gene has CDR1 SGHAT and CDR2 FQNNGV. The DNA of the CDR3 is TGTGCCAGCAGCCGGGACACCATGAACACTGAAGCTTTCTTT. It encodes CASSRDTMNTEAFF.

The gene calls are TRBV6-2 or TRBV6-3 and TRBJ2-7; 8 nucleotides agree with TRBD1. CDR1 MNHEY and CDR2 SVGEGT come from the germline V gene. The CDR3 consists of 15 residues. J gave up 4 bases and V 6 bases, and 11 bases lay outside the gene matches. CDR3 DNA sequence: TGTGCCAGCAGGCACGCCGGGACAGGTTTGTACGAGCAGTACTTC. Amino acid sequence: CASRHAGTGLYEQYF.

In its sample, this clonotype was seen a few times. The chain joins TRBV20-1 to TRBJ2-3; tentative D call: TRBD2 (5 bases). There are 17 residues in the CDR3. Germline CDR1 reads DFQATT; CDR2 reads SNEGSKA (reference sequence). V gave up 2 bases and J gave up 5 bases, with 23 bases separating them. The CDR3 here is CSARLVSGLTALDTQYF. The CDR3 DNA sequence: TGCAGTGCTAGATTAGTGAGTGGACTCACTGCGTTAGATACGCAGTATTTT.

This clonotype has just a few counts. This rearrangement joins TRBV27 to TRBJ2-5, with TRBD2 identical over 10 bases. CDR3 length equals 14 residues. Germline CDR1 reads MNHEY; CDR2 reads SMNVEV (reference sequence). The V gene end was trimmed by 3 bases and the J gene end by 7 bases; junction bases not matched to a gene: 5. The CDR3 DNA follows: TGTGCCAGCAGTTTCAACGAGCGGGGGGGGACCCAGTACTTC. This encodes CASSFNERGGTQYF.

This clonotype was seen many times. The rearrangement uses TRBV18 and TRBJ1-5; D is unclear. The CDR3 loop spans 14 amino acids. The germline V gene encodes CDR1 KGHSH and CDR2 LQKENI. Trimming shortened V by 1 base and J by 3 bases, and 7 bases separated the two germline ends. The CDR3 DNA reads as TGTGCCAGCTCACCACTACGGGACAATCAGCCCCAGCATTTT. It codes for CASSPLRDNQPQHF.

The V and J genes are TRBV4-3 and TRBJ1-6, with D tentatively TRBD1 (5 bases). This CDR3 has 14 residues. Germline V CDR1 and CDR2: LGHNA, YSLEER. V dropped 0 bases and J dropped 6 bases, with 6 bases sitting between them. In DNA, the CDR3 is TGCGCCAGCAGCCAAGAGACAGCTAATTCACCCCTCCACTTT. Its translation is CASSQETANSPLHF.

The chain carries TRBV3-2 and TRBJ2-3. TRBV3-2 is recorded as a pseudogene. This CDR3 region has 15 residues. The CDR3 bases are TGTGCCAGCAGCCAAGACTTTCTACGAACAGATACGCAGTATTTT. Protein product: CASSQDFLRTDTQYF.

The chain couples TRBV29-1 to TRBJ1-2, with TRBD1 as a possible D gene (6 bases). The CDR3 totals 12 residues. Germline CDR1 is SQVTM and CDR2 is ANQGSEA. Trimming took 7 bases from V and 3 from J, leaving 12 bases between them. CDR3 in amino acids: CSDSTGYYGYTF. CDR3 nucleotides: TGCAGCGATTCGACAGGATACTATGGCTACACCTTC.

This clonotype came up many times. The chain employs TRBV28 and TRBJ1-5; D not certain. CDR1 MDHEN and CDR2 SYDVKM come from the germline V gene. With 7 bases removed from V and 0 bases from J, the gap between germline ends came to 10 bases. The CDR3 covers 14 residues. The CDR3: CASTSWGSNQPQHF. The CDR3 nucleotides are TGTGCCAGCACCTCATGGGGTAGCAATCAGCCCCAGCATTTT. The whole variable domain, remainder taken from reference TRBV28 and TRBJ1-5, is DVKVTQSSRYLVKRTGEKVFLECVQDMDHENMFWYRQDPGLGLRLIYFSYDVKMKEKGDIPEGYSVSREKKERFSLILESASTNQTSMYLCASTSWGSNQPQHFGDGTRLSIL.

This clonotype was observed at least ten times. The chain is built from TRBV20-1 and TRBJ1-5, with D unresolved. The CDR3 runs 12 residues. Trimming stripped 3 bases from V and 2 bases from J, with 5 bases between. CDR1 and CDR2 from the germline V gene are DFQATT and SNEGSKA (reference sequence). For the CDR3, the DNA is TGCAGTGCTAGTGGTGGCAATCAGCCCCAGCATTTT. It yields the protein CSASGGNQPQHF.

This clonotype has a handful of counts. The chain combines TRBV11-2 with TRBJ2-7; maybe TRBD2 (7 bases). The germline V gene has CDR1 SGHAT and CDR2 FQNNGV. Trimming pared 8 bases from V and 5 bases from J, leaving 13 bases between. The CDR3 is 12 residues long. CDR3 protein: CASLEGGDEQYF. Here the CDR3 DNA reads TGTGCCAGCCTGGAGGGGGGGGACGAGCAGTACTTC.

This clonotype was seen a handful of times. The chain has TRBV28 and TRBJ2-7; 8 bases are a match to TRBD1. The germline V gene has CDR1 MDHEN and CDR2 SYDVKM. This CDR3 has 15 residues. V shed 8 bases, J shed 4 bases, and the junction held 13 bases outside the gene matches. CDR3 loop: CASSVSETGVYEQYF. The CDR3 bases are TGTGCCAGCTCGGTATCCGAGACAGGGGTATACGAGCAGTACTTC.

This chain connects TRBV20-1 to TRBJ1-2; 8 bases line up with TRBD1. Losses at the gene ends were 1 base for V and 10 bases for J; bases not matched to a gene: 8. This CDR3 is built from 13 residues. Germline lookup yields CDR1 DFQATT and CDR2 SNEGSKA (reference sequence). CDR3 in DNA: TGCAGTGCTAGAGCCCAGGGACAGGAGACCTACACCTTC. Protein product: CSARAQGQETYTF.

This clonotype came up many times. V usage is TRBV12-3 or TRBV12-4 and J usage is TRBJ2-1, with D maybe TRBD2 (6 bases). This CDR3 contains 14 residues. V lost 6 bases and J lost 6, with 15 bases in between. The CDR3 reads CASSLTRASNEQFF. The CDR3 bases are TGTGCCAGCAGCCTGACTAGGGCGTCCAATGAGCAGTTCTTC.

The chain carries TRBV11-2 and TRBJ2-1, with TRBD2 matching 9 bases. This CDR3 is 15 amino acids long. CDR1 is SGHAT, CDR2 FQNNGV, per germline. J gave up 4 bases and V 5 bases, and 6 bases lay outside the gene matches. CDR3 DNA sequence: TGTGCCAGCAGCAAAATAGCGGGGGCTTACAATGAGCAGTTCTTC. Protein sequence: CASSKIAGAYNEQFF.

This clonotype appeared a few times. The gene calls are TRBV11-3 and TRBJ2-1; no clear D gene. The CDR3 spans 16 residues. CDR1 is SGHNT, CDR2 YENEEA, per germline. Trimming removed 2 bases from V and 6 bases from J, with 17 bases in between. CDR3 protein: CASSLNPSSTTNEQFF. The CDR3, as DNA: TGTGCCAGCAGCTTAAATCCTTCCTCCACAACCAATGAGCAGTTCTTC.

This rearrangement joins TRBV14 to TRBJ2-2, with D hard to call. This CDR3 is built from 13 residues. Trimming took off 4 bases at V and 4 bases at J, with 7 bases between the two ends. Germline V gene data show CDR1 as SGHDN and CDR2 as FVKESK. CDR3 DNA sequence: TGTGCCAGCAGCCGTATAAGCACCGGGGAGCTGTTTTTT. Protein sequence: CASSRISTGELFF. The whole variable domain, remainder taken from reference TRBV14 and TRBJ2-2, is EAGVTQFPSHSVIEKGQTVTLRCDPISGHDNLYWYRRVMGKEIKFLLHFVKESKQDESGMPNNRFLAERTGGTYSTLKVQPAELEDSGVYFCASSRISTGELFFGEGSRLTVL.

This clonotype was seen a few times. This chain joins TRBV28 and TRBJ2-1; D is unclear. This CDR3 has 13 amino acids. Trimming cost V 5 bases and J 5 bases, with 10 bases left between them. Germline values: CDR1 MDHEN, CDR2 SYDVKM. The CDR3 here is CASSPSYDNEQFF. In nucleotides, the CDR3 is TGTGCCAGCAGTCCCTCCTACGACAATGAGCAGTTCTTC.